The next 9 T cell receptor beta chains were all read from a single sample in a study of T cell responses to AZD1222 COVID-19 vaccine. Using immunoSEQ multiplex PCR, the repertoire was profiled, and TCRdb retains in-frame clones only, with some absent. The repertoire holds over 110,000 clones, with about 91% as singletons. Sequenced material: peripheral blood, taken on day 0 of AZD1222 vaccination. Every receptor here comes from an adult in good health.

This clone is a singleton in its sample. The V call is TRBV9, the J call TRBJ2-1; 8 bases fit TRBD2. Looked up from germline, CDR1 is SGDLS and CDR2 is YYNGEE. The CDR3 runs to 16 residues. The V gene end was trimmed by 4 bases and the J gene end by 6 bases; junction bases not matched to a gene: 12. The CDR3 bases are TGTGCCAGCAGCTTTCTTAGCGGGGCGAACACCAATGAGCAGTTCTTC. It specifies CASSFLSGANTNEQFF.

This clone showed up just a few times. The DNA of the CDR3 is TGTGCCAGCAGGTGGGCCGGACAGGCAGATTCACCCCTCCACTTT. Its translation is CASRWAGQADSPLHF. The J gene is TRBJ1-6, the V gene TRBV28, with 7 bases lining up with TRBD1. V lost 6 bases and J lost 8; bases outside the gene matches: 10. CDR1 and CDR2 from the germline V gene are MDHEN and SYDVKM. This CDR3 contains 15 residues. The full variable domain, in which reference TRBV28 and TRBJ1-6 provide the parts outside the CDR3, is DVKVTQSSRYLVKRTGEKVFLECVQDMDHENMFWYRQDPGLGLRLIYFSYDVKMKEKGDIPEGYSVSREKKERFSLILESASTNQTSMYLCASRWAGQADSPLHFGNGTRLTVT.

V usage is TRBV7-2 and J usage is TRBJ2-2; D ambiguous. The CDR3 is 17 amino acids. CDR1 SGHTA and CDR2 FQGNSA come from the germline V gene. The V end was cut by 1 base, the J end by 0 bases, with 12 bases between. The CDR3 DNA reads TGTGCCAGCAGCTTAGGGACGCTCAGTTCGAACACCGGGGAGCTGTTTTTT. Protein sequence: CASSLGTLSSNTGELFF.

The chain employs TRBV7-9 and TRBJ1-1; D not certain. Germline CDR1 reads SEHNR; CDR2 reads FQNEAQ (reference sequence). V was clipped by 5 bases and J by 0 bases, with 13 bases between them. The CDR3 has 15 amino acids. This chain's CDR3 is CASSPMSLMNTEAFF. The CDR3 DNA is TGTGCCAGCAGCCCCATGAGCTTGATGAACACTGAAGCTTTCTTT.

This chain's CDR3 is CASSLGGVPLNEQFF. Written as DNA, the CDR3 is TGTGCCAGCAGTTTGGGCGGAGTTCCCCTCAATGAGCAGTTCTTC. The chain combines TRBV28 with TRBJ2-1; no firm D call. This CDR3 has 15 residues. V lost 3 bases to trimming and J lost 6 bases, with 15 bases between them. Germline CDR1 is MDHEN and CDR2 is SYDVKM.

This clone was observed once. The chain combines TRBV5-4 with TRBJ2-7; D ambiguous. CDR1 is SGHNT, CDR2 YYREEE, per germline (reference sequence). This CDR3 spans 14 amino acids. Between the trimmed V and J ends, which lost 5 bases and 3 bases, there was a span of 15 bases. CDR3 bases: TGTGCCAGCAGTAGCCCAAACAGAGGCTACGAGCAGTACTTC. Its translation is CASSSPNRGYEQYF.

This rearrangement joins TRBV18 to TRBJ2-3; 15 positions agree with TRBD2. Per germline, CDR1 KGHSH and CDR2 LQKENI. The V gene end was trimmed by 3 bases and the J gene end by 5 bases; junction bases not matched to a gene: 3. The CDR3 sequence is 16 residues long. CDR3: CASSPGLAGGRDTQYF. DNA for the CDR3: TGTGCCAGCTCACCGGGACTAGCGGGGGGCCGAGATACGCAGTATTTT.

The chain couples TRBV5-6 to TRBJ1-1; no reliable D call. The length of the CDR3 is 11 residues. The V gene lost 4 bases and the J gene lost 3 bases, with 4 bases spanning the gap. Germline lookup yields CDR1 SGHDT and CDR2 YYEEEE. In nucleotides, the CDR3 is TGTGCCAGCAGCCGAGACACTGAAGCTTTCTTT. Its protein product is CASSRDTEAFF.

The chain uses TRBV9 and TRBJ1-5, with D tentatively TRBD1 (5 bases). This CDR3 has 14 amino acids. Germline CDR1 SGDLS, CDR2 YYNGEE. Trimming took 0 bases from V and 6 from J, leaving 10 bases between them. As DNA, the CDR3 is TGTGCCAGCAGCGTAGCAGGGTCTGGTCAGCCCCAGCATTTT. It encodes CASSVAGSGQPQHF.